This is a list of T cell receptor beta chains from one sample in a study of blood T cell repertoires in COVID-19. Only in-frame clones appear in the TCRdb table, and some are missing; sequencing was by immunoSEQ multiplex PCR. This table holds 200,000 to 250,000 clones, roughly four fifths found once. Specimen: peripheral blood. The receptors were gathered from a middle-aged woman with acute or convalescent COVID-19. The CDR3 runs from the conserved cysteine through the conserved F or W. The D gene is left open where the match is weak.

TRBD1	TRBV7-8	CASSPRTGANYGYTF
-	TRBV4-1	CASSLRGGAGYGYTF
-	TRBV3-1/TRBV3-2	CASSQSPSSRRWEVTDTQYF
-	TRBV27	CASSPGVGTEAFF
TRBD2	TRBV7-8	CASSRRTSGSNEQFF
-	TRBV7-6	CASSLQEGSSYEQYF
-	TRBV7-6	CASRQMGTSEQYF
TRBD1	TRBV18	CASSQRQGSSYEQYF
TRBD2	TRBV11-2	CASSLLAGAGEQYF
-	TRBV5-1	CASSKGHSNTGELFF
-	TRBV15	CATSSVEVAGELFF
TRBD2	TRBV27	CASSFLLREWNEQFF
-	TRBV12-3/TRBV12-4	CASSTPLYGYTF
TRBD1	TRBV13	CASSPGTGGVNYGYTF
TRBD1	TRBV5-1	CASSPKTGQLLSYGYTF
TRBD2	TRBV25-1	CASRGPSGPNTGELFF
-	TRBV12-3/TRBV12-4	CASRTVGSYGYTF
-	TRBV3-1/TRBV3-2	CASSQITGNYGYTF
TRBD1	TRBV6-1	CASSEWGTGTQYEQYF
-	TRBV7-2	CASSFGPYRRDFQRAQYF
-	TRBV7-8	CASSPDREAFF
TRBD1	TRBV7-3	CASSNIRGQGAVVAEQFF
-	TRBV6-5	CASSPKDSYEQYF
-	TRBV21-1	CASSKISSGRSYEQYF
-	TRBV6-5	CASRSGITEDSPLHF
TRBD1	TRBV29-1	CSVGTGGEYTEAFF
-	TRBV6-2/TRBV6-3	CASSFRRELNTQYF
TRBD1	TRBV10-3	CAIRTGTGNTEAFF
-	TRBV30	CAWSPAGLLNTEAFF
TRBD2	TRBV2	CASSVRPPAGGYEQYF
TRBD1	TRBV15	CATSKDRDRGQVQYF
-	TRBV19	CASSATETAGGLALHF
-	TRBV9	CASSPRDSLLYEQYF
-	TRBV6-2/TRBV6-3	CASSTGGTEAFF
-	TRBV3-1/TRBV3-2	CASSQDFGSEQYF
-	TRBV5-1	CASSSIARVVEQYF
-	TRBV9	CASSVYDRIYSGANVLTF
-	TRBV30	CAWQPRGSTNEKLFF
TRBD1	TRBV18	CASSPRDRGHYEQYF
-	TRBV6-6	CASSYGGVVTEAFF
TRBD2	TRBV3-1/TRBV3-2	CASSQKSITSGRFSVSDTQYF
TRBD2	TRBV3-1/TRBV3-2	CASSQIAGGYNEQFF
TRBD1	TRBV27	CASSPGGTGGRLNIQYF
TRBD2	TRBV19	CASSVGLASDTQYF
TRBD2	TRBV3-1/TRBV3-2	CASSLLGREGGELFF
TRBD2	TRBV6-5	CASSLAGTYNEQFF
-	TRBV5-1	CASSLDFIPYGYTF
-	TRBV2	CASSRDLNQPQHF
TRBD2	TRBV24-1	CATSDPTRVLSGGRAELFF
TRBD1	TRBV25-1	CASSEWGQGWANEQFF
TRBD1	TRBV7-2	CASRLTGSTEAFF
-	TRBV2	CASSELGLVNTGELFF
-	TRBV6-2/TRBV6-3	CASSYGSGNYGYTF
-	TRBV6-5	CASSYSAGDGEQYF
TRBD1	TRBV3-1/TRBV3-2	CASSPTGFATNEKLFF
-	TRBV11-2	CASSQSTGLAKNIQYF
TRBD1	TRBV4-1	CASSPGTGDLYGYTF
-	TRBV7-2	CASSLFGIDTSYEQYF
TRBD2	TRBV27	CASSIPIAGGPSEQYF